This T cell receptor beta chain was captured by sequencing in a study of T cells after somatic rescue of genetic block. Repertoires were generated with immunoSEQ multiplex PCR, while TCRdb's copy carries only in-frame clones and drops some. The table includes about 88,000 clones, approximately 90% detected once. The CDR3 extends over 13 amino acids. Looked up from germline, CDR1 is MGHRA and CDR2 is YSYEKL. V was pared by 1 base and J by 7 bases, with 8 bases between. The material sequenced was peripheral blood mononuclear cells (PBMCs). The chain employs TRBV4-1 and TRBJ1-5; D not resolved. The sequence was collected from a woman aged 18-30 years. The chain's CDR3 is CASSQVIEQPQHF. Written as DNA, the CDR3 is TGCGCCAGCAGCCAAGTGATTGAGCAGCCCCAGCATTTT.